This T cell receptor (beta chain) was identified in a study of T cell repertoires in cytomegalovirus infection. Turning to the study itself: CMV epitopes that were recently identified and HLA-C-restricted were used alongside well-studied HLA-B-restricted ones. Both CMV infection and a matching HLA type were indicated by public TCR beta signatures. The study, taken as a whole, reports: HLA-C-restricted CMV-specific TCR beta clonotypes prevailed in the ex vivo response.

This clonotype was observed at least ten times. Its antigen is unknown. TCRdb re-called the reads with MiXCR, one entry per CDR3 protein. The top ten clones hold 48% of a sample with 550,000 to 700,000 distinct CDR3 sequences, 40% of them seen once. CDR1 and CDR2 (germline): SGHTA, FQGNSA. The V gene lost 5 bases and the J gene lost 6 bases, with 10 bases spanning the gap. There are 12 residues in the CDR3. This TCR was sampled from a human donor in good health (CMV status not recorded). Some clones in this sample may be carry-over from other donors' samples. V is TRBV7-2 and J is TRBJ1-2; D unresolved. Source: cultured PBMCs, taken from culture after CMV antigen stimulation. CDR3 loop: CASSDQDNGYTF. The CDR3 DNA follows: TGTGCCAGCAGCGACCAGGATAATGGCTACACCTTC.